This T cell receptor beta chain is drawn from a study of OX40 agonist ivuxolimab in advanced cancers. In the study overall: Three dose-escalation patients had partial responses: one with hepatocellular carcinoma and two with cutaneous melanoma. The study, taken as a whole, reports: Researchers did not establish what antigens the expanded peripheral T cells target. Mean expanded clone counts were higher in CD8+ than CD4+ T cells.

Concerning this clone itself: Antigen: not known.

The protocol was immunoSEQ multiplex PCR, while the TCRdb copy is restricted to in-frame clones and leaves out a portion. The sample includes 25,000 to 35,000 clones, approximately 88% of them seen just once. The CDR3 covers 13 residues. Germline V lookup: CDR1 LNHDA, CDR2 SQIVND (reference sequence). V gave up 7 bases and J gave up 4 bases, with 13 bases separating them. This material consisted of CD4+ or CD8+ T cells sorted from blood, taken in a trial of the OX40 agonist ivuxolimab. The chain links TRBV19 to TRBJ1-2; D possibly corresponds to TRBD1 (6 bases). The receptor was isolated from an adult with an advanced solid tumor such as melanoma, head and neck, liver or kidney cancer. In nucleotides, the CDR3 is TGTGCCAGTACCCGGTGGGGGGCCTATGGCTACACCTTC. Its protein product is CASTRWGAYGYTF.